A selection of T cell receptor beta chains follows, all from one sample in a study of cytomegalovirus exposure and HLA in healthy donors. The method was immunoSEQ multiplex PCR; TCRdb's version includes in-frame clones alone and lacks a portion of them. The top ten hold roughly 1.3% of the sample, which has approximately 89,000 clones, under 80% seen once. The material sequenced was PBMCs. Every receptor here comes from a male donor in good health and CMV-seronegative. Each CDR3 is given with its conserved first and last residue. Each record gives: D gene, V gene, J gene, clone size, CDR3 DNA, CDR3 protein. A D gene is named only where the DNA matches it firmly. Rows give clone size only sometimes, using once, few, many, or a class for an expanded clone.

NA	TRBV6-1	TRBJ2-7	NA	TGTGCCAGCAGTGAAGGTCTAGTCTACGAGCAGTACTTC	CASSEGLVYEQYF
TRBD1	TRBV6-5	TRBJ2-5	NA	TGTGCCAGCACCACGACAGGGGGGAGGGAGACCCAGTACTTC	CASTTTGGRETQYF
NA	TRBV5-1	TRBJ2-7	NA	TGCGCCAGTTATTCAAAACAGGGAGAGCGTTCCTACGAGCAGTACTTC	CASYSKQGERSYEQYF
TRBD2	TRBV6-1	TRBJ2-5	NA	TGTGCCAGCAGTGGACTGGAGGGCGGGGGGGGTATTCAAGAGACCCAGTACTTC	CASSGLEGGGGIQETQYF
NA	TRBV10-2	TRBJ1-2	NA	TGCGCCAGCCGGGAACCTACAGGGAGAAGAGGCTACACCTTC	CASREPTGRRGYTF
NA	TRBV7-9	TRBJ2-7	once	TGTGCCACTTCCCCTGGGAGCTACGAGCAGTACTTC	CATSPGSYEQYF
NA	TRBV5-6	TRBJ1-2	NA	TGTGCCAGCAGCTTGTCATCCAGGGTGGCGGTGGGCTACACCTTC	CASSLSSRVAVGYTF
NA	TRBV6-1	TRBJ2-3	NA	TGTGCCAGCAGTGTTGAGGGAGTATCGGATACGCAGTATTTT	CASSVEGVSDTQYF
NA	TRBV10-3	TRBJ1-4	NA	TGTGCCATCAGTGATGGAGGTTCGGGTGAAAAACTGTTTTTT	CAISDGGSGEKLFF
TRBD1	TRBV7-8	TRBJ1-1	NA	TGTGCCAGCAGCTTAGTGGCAGGGGGCAAATCTAGGACTGAAGCTTTCTTT	CASSLVAGGKSRTEAFF
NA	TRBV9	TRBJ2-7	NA	TGTGCCAGCAGCGGGCGGGACCCATCCTACGAGCAGTACTTC	CASSGRDPSYEQYF
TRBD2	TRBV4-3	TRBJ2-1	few	TGCGCCAGCAGCGACGTCGCGGGAGAGTACAATGAGCAGTTCTTC	CASSDVAGEYNEQFF
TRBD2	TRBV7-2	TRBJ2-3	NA	TGTGCCAGCAGCTTCCCGCCAACTAGCGGGAGGGCAAATACGCAGTATTTT	CASSFPPTSGRANTQYF
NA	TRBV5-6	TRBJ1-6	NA	TGTGCCAGCACCGAGACAGGCCGTGGTTCACCCCTCCACTTT	CASTETGRGSPLHF
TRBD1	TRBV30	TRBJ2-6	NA	TGTGCCTGGACAGGGGGCTCTCTCTCTGGGGCCAACGTCCTGACTTTC	CAWTGGSLSGANVLTF
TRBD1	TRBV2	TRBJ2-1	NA	TGTGCCAGCAGATACCTCCGGGACAGCGAGCAGTTCTTC	CASRYLRDSEQFF
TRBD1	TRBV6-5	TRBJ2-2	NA	TGTGCCAGCAGCACAGGGGTGGGCACCGGGGAGCTGTTTTTT	CASSTGVGTGELFF
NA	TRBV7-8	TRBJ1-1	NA	TGTGCCAGCAGGGTGGGAGGGAGGGACACTGAAGCTTTCTTT	CASRVGGRDTEAFF
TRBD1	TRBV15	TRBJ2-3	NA	TGTGCCACCAGCAGAGACCGGACAGGGGGAAGAGATACGCAGTATTTT	CATSRDRTGGRDTQYF
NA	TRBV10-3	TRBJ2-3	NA	TGTGCCATCATGGCGAGGGCAGGGGGCACAGATACGCAGTATTTT	CAIMARAGGTDTQYF
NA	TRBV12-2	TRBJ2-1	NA	TGTGCAAGTCGCTCCCCCGGACTAGCAAGTAACTACAATGAGCAGTTCTTC	CASRSPGLASNYNEQFF
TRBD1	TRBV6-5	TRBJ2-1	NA	TGTGCCAGCAGTGGGACAGCCTCCTACAATGAGCAGTTCTTC	CASSGTASYNEQFF
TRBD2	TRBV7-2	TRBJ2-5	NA	TGTGCCAGCACCGCGGGGGGGCCTATAGAGACCCAGTACTTC	CASTAGGPIETQYF
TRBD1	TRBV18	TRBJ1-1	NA	TGTGCCAGCTCCTCCCAAAGGCAGGGGGCGTCTGAAGCTTTCTTT	CASSSQRQGASEAFF
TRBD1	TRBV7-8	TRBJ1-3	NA	TGTGCCAGCAGCGCGTGGACAGGGACAGGAAACACCATATATTTT	CASSAWTGTGNTIYF
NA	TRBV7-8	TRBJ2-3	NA	TGTGCCAGCAGCTCAGGGGCGGGTGGCACAGATACGCAGTATTTT	CASSSGAGGTDTQYF
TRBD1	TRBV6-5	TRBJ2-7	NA	TGTGCCAGCAGCTCCAGGGGGACCTACGAGCAGTACTTC	CASSSRGTYEQYF
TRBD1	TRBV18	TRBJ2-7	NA	TGTGCCAGCGCCGTAACAGGGGGACCGACCTACGAGCAGTACTTC	CASAVTGGPTYEQYF
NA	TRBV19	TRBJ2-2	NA	TGTGCCAGTAGTATAGGACAGAACACCGGGGAGCTGTTTTTT	CASSIGQNTGELFF
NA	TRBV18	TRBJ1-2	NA	TGTGCCAGCTCACCGGCATTAGACGGACAGAATGGCTACACCTTC	CASSPALDGQNGYTF
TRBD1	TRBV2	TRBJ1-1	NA	TGTGCCACTACAGGGGGACAGGGGGCACAAAAGGTCGCAGCTTTCTTT	CATTGGQGAQKVAAFF
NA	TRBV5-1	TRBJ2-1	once	TGCGCCAGCAGCTTGCTAAACTCCTACAATGAGCAGTTCTTC	CASSLLNSYNEQFF
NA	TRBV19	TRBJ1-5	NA	TGTGCCAGTAGTCTTTCCGACATCAGAGCTTATAGCAATCAGCCCCAGCATTTT	CASSLSDIRAYSNQPQHF
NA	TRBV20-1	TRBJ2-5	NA	TGCAGTGCCAAGAGCGAAGAGACCCAGTACTTC	CSAKSEETQYF
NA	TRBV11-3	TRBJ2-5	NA	TGTGCCAGCAGCTTAACGTTACGGGAGACCCAGTACTTC	CASSLTLRETQYF
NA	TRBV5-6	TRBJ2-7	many	TGTGCCAGCAGCTTGGGCGGGTATGGCTACGAGCAGTACTTC	CASSLGGYGYEQYF
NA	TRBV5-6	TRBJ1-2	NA	TGTGCCAGCAGCCCCGGCAGGTCCCCCTATGGCTACACCTTC	CASSPGRSPYGYTF
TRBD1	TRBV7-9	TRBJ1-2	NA	TGTGCCAGCAGCTTAGCGGACCGACAGGGTAGGGGCTACACCTTC	CASSLADRQGRGYTF
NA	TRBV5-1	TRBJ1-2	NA	TGCGCCAGCAGGGGGGACACCGGCTACACCTTC	CASRGDTGYTF
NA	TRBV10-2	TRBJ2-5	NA	TGCGCCAGCACATGGACTAACCTCCAAGAGACCCAGTACTTC	CASTWTNLQETQYF
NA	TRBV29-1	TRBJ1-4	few	TGCAGCGTTGTACTGAGCGGGAAACTGTTTTTT	CSVVLSGKLFF
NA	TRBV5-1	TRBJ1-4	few	TGCGCCAGCAGCTATCAGTATCCGAATGAAAAACTGTTTTTT	CASSYQYPNEKLFF
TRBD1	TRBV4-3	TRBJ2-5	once	TGCGCCAGCAGCCATGGCTATACAGGGGGCGGTGAGACCCAGTACTTC	CASSHGYTGGGETQYF
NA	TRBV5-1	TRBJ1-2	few	TGCGCCAGCAGCCCAGTGGGAGCTAACTATGGCTACACCTTC	CASSPVGANYGYTF
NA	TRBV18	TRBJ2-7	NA	TGTGCCAGCTCACCACCAGCAGGGAAAAACTACGAGCAGTACTTC	CASSPPAGKNYEQYF
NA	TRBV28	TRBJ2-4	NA	TGTGCCAGCAGTTTAAGCCGGAACATTCAGTACTTC	CASSLSRNIQYF
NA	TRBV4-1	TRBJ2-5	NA	TGCGCCAGCAGCGCAGATCAAGAGACCCAGTACTTC	CASSADQETQYF
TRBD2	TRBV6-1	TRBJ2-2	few	TGTGCCAGCAGTGCCGGGACTAGCGCATTCACCGGGGAGCTGTTTTTT	CASSAGTSAFTGELFF
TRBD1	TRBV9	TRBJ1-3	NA	TGTGCCAGCAGCGTAGGACAGGGGAGTGGAAACACCATATATTTT	CASSVGQGSGNTIYF
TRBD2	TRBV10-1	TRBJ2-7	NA	TGCGCCAGCAGTGGGACTAGCGGGGGCCTTCCTAACGAGCAGTACTTC	CASSGTSGGLPNEQYF
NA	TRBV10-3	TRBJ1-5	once	TGTGCCATCAGTGCCACCCTGGGGGCAGCTCAGCCCCAGCATTTT	CAISATLGAAQPQHF
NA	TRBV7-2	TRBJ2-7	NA	TGTGCCAGCAGCACCGCGATTTACTACGAGCAGTACTTC	CASSTAIYYEQYF
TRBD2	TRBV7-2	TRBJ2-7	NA	TGTGCCAGCAGCTTAGTGGGGGGGTCCTACGAGCAGTACTTC	CASSLVGGSYEQYF
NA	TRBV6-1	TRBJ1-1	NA	TGTGCCAGCAGTGGTAAACAGGGCCCGAACACTGAAGCTTTCTTT	CASSGKQGPNTEAFF